This TCR beta chain was documented in a study of technical replicates of blood from a handful of donors. Trimming removed 4 bases from V and 6 bases from J; junction bases left unmatched: 6. The CDR3 loop spans 14 amino acids. In germline, CDR1 is SGHAT, CDR2 FQNNGV. TCRdb's table, derived via immunoSEQ multiplex PCR, lists solely in-frame clones and lacks some. The data contain around 70,000 clones, nearly 98% of them singletons. The source is a human donor in good health. Specimen: T cells isolated from PBMCs. The genes are TRBV11-2 and TRBJ2-3; 8 nucleotides line up with TRBD1. This CDR3 reads CASSSGQETDTQYF. DNA of the CDR3: TGTGCCAGCAGCTCGGGACAGGAGACGGATACGCAGTATTTT. Complete variable domain (other parts from reference TRBV11-2 and TRBJ2-3): EAGVAQSPRYKIIEKRQSVAFWCNPISGHATLYWYQQILGQGPKLLIQFQNNGVVDDSQLPKDRFSAERLKGVDSTLKIQPAKLEDSAVYLCASSSGQETDTQYFGPGTRLTVL.